The 24 T cell receptor beta chains reported below all come from one sample, sequenced in a study of cytomegalovirus exposure and HLA in healthy donors. PCR used 60 Vbeta primers and 13 Jbeta primers. The method was immunoSEQ multiplex PCR; TCRdb's version includes in-frame clones alone and lacks a portion of them. This sample has approximately 160,000 clones, with about 85% found just once. Sequencing input: PBMCs. Every receptor here comes from a woman between 45 and 65 years old in good health and CMV-seropositive.

CDR3 sequence reads: CASSPGTGGPWPDTQYF. The DNA for the CDR3 is TGTGCCAGCAGCCCCGGGACAGGGGGCCCGTGGCCAGATACGCAGTATTTT. The chain employs TRBV5-6 and TRBJ2-3; 12 nucleotides agree with TRBD1. The CDR3 is 17 residues long. CDR1 is SGHDT, CDR2 YYEEEE, per germline. The V gene end was trimmed by 4 bases and the J gene end by 4 bases; junction bases not matched to a gene: 10.

The chain recombines TRBV27 with TRBJ2-5, with 12 bases identical to TRBD1. The CDR3 extends over 19 amino acids. Germline CDR1 reads MNHEY; CDR2 reads SMNVEV (reference sequence). V trimming: 1 base; J trimming: 5 bases; junction bases outside the gene matches: 14. This CDR3 reads CASSLWRSRDRGLGETQYF. The CDR3 nucleotides are TGTGCCAGCAGTTTATGGAGGAGCCGGGACAGGGGGCTTGGGGAGACCCAGTACTTC.

This clone showed up just a few times. The chain couples TRBV5-6 to TRBJ2-5, with D possibly being TRBD1 (5 bases). V lost 3 bases to trimming and J lost 5 bases, with 17 bases between them. Per germline, CDR1 SGHDT and CDR2 YYEEEE. This CDR3 has 15 amino acids. The CDR3 bases are TGTGCCAGCAGCTCCCGCCAGGGAAATGTGGAGACCCAGTACTTC. Encoded protein: CASSSRQGNVETQYF.

This clone was recorded once. The chain has TRBV11-2 and TRBJ2-3; TRBD1 matches at 8 bases. CDR3 length equals 16 residues. Germline trimming cut 2 bases from V and 4 bases from J; bases unmatched to any gene: 8. Germline CDR1 SGHAT, CDR2 FQNNGV. For the CDR3, the DNA is TGTGCCAGCAGCTTAAGGGGACAGGTCAGGGCAGATACGCAGTATTTT. Protein product: CASSLRGQVRADTQYF.

The chain joins TRBV19 to TRBJ1-1; a weak D match, TRBD1 (6 bases). This CDR3 spans 13 amino acids. Germline V gene sequence: CDR1 LNHDA, CDR2 SQIVND (reference sequence). Between the trimmed V and J ends, which lost 3 bases and 6 bases, there was a span of 11 bases. The CDR3 nucleotides are TGTGCCAGTAGTATTGGGGGGGCTGCTGAAGCTTTCTTT. Residues: CASSIGGAAEAFF.

The rearrangement uses TRBV7-3 and TRBJ2-7; 10 positions agree with TRBD2. J was trimmed by 0 bases and V by 4 bases; bases with no gene match: 15. Germline V gene data show CDR1 as SGHTA and CDR2 as FQGTGA. The CDR3 totals 19 residues. CDR3 residues: CASSSSRSGRPMVSYEQYF. The DNA for the CDR3 is TGTGCCAGCAGCTCCAGTCGTAGCGGGAGGCCGATGGTCTCCTACGAGCAGTACTTC. Drawing the rest from reference TRBV7-3 and TRBJ2-7, the complete variable domain is GAGVSQTPSNKVTEKGKYVELRCDPISGHTALYWYRQSLGQGPEFLIYFQGTGAADDSGLPNDRFFAVRPEGSVSTLKIQRTERGDSAVYLCASSSSRSGRPMVSYEQYFGPGTRLTVT.

V is TRBV6-1 and J is TRBJ1-5, with TRBD1 as a possible D gene (6 bases). V was shortened by 0 bases and J by 3 bases, with 9 bases between the two germline ends. In germline, CDR1 is MNHNS, CDR2 SASEGT. CDR3 length: 15 amino acids. CDR3 in amino acids: CASSEAGQYNQPQHF. In DNA, the CDR3 is TGTGCCAGCAGTGAAGCTGGACAGTACAATCAGCCCCAGCATTTT.

This clone has a handful of counts. The V gene is TRBV5-8, the J gene TRBJ1-6; D is perhaps TRBD1 (5 bases). V dropped 0 bases and J dropped 7 bases, with 11 bases sitting between them. This CDR3 is built from 15 residues. Germline CDR1 SGHTS, CDR2 YDEGEE. The CDR3 protein is CASSLAGRVNSPLHF. CDR3 DNA: TGTGCCAGCAGCTTGGCCGGCAGGGTGAATTCACCCCTCCACTTT. Variable domain in full (rest from reference TRBV5-8 and TRBJ1-6): EAGVTQSPTHLIKTRGQQATLRCSPISGHTSVYWYQQALGLGLQFLLWYDEGEERNRGNFPPRFSGRQFPNYSSELNVNALELEDSALYLCASSLAGRVNSPLHFGNGTRLTVT.

The table lists this clone with a few counts. This sequence joins TRBV11-3 and TRBJ2-3; TRBD2 agrees at 8 bases. This CDR3 is built from 15 residues. After removal of 3 bases from V and 6 bases from J, the junction contained 8 bases not matched to a gene. CDR1 and CDR2 from the germline V gene are SGHNT and YENEEA. The CDR3: CASSFSSGSWDTQYF. The CDR3 DNA reads TGTGCCAGCAGCTTCTCCAGCGGGAGTTGGGATACGCAGTATTTT.

This clone appeared once. This chain joins TRBV7-2 and TRBJ2-5; 8 positions agree with TRBD1. V shed 3 bases and J 4 bases; nucleotides not matched to a gene: 4. Germline V gene sequence: CDR1 SGHTA, CDR2 FQGNSA. This CDR3 spans 14 amino acids. This chain's CDR3 is CASSFQGALETQYF. For the CDR3, the DNA is TGTGCCAGCAGCTTTCAGGGGGCCTTAGAGACCCAGTACTTC.

In this sample, this clone turned up a few times. V usage is TRBV19 and J usage is TRBJ1-2; D gene uncertain. CDR3 length: 12 amino acids. The germline V gene encodes CDR1 LNHDA and CDR2 SQIVND (reference sequence). V was cut by 4 bases and J by 1 base, with 4 bases left in between. The CDR3 spells CASSSLNYGYTF. CDR3 sequence (DNA): TGTGCCAGTAGTAGTCTTAACTATGGCTACACCTTC.

A single count supports this clone. Other DNA variants within this sample encode the same CDR3. CDR3 residues: CASSVFPPGLKETQYF. Written as DNA, the CDR3 is TGCGCCAGCAGTGTATTCCCGCCGGGACTAAAAGAGACCCAGTACTTC. The rearrangement uses TRBV10-1 and TRBJ2-5; the match to TRBD2 covers 7 bases. The CDR3 extends over 16 amino acids. Germline loops: CDR1 WNHNN, CDR2 SYGVQD (reference sequence). V lost 4 bases to trimming and J lost 3 bases; unmatched junction nucleotides: 11.

The chain joins TRBV6-1 to TRBJ1-2, with D uncertain. V dropped 0 bases and J dropped 0 bases, with 8 bases sitting between them. Germline CDR1 MNHNS, CDR2 SASEGT. This CDR3 comprises 15 residues. DNA of the CDR3: TGTGCCAGCAGTGAAGCGGGCCTGACTAACTATGGCTACACCTTC. It is translated as CASSEAGLTNYGYTF.

J is TRBJ1-2 and V is TRBV4-2, with D unclear. Trimming took off 0 bases at V and 5 bases at J, with 19 bases between the two ends. The CDR3 length is 17 residues. Germline CDR1 and CDR2: LGHNA and YNFKEQ. In nucleotides, the CDR3 is TGTGCCAGCAGCCAAGATTCTAACAGAGAGAAGATTTATGGCTACACCTTC. Amino acid sequence: CASSQDSNREKIYGYTF.

This clone was detected only once. J is TRBJ2-7 and V is TRBV19; tentative D call: TRBD1 (6 bases). The V end lost 1 base, the J end lost 2 bases, and 9 bases lay between the germline ends. Germline loops: CDR1 LNHDA, CDR2 SQIVND (reference sequence). The CDR3 spans 14 residues. The DNA of the CDR3 is TGTGCCAGTAGTATAGCACAGGGTACCTACGAGCAGTACTTC. Protein product: CASSIAQGTYEQYF.

The chain has TRBV7-6 and TRBJ2-7; D is possibly TRBD2 (6 bases). Between the trimmed V and J ends, which lost 2 bases and 2 bases, there was a span of 10 bases. The CDR3 has 14 amino acids. Germline V gene data show CDR1 as SGHVS and CDR2 as FNYEAQ. The CDR3 DNA sequence: TGTGCCAGCAGCTTATCAGCGGGTCCCTACGAGCAGTACTTC. It is translated as CASSLSAGPYEQYF.

The chain joins TRBV9 to TRBJ2-5, with D possibly TRBD2 on 6 matching bases. Germline assignment: CDR1 SGDLS and CDR2 YYNGEE. The V end lost 7 bases, the J end lost 3 bases, and 31 bases lay between the germline ends. The CDR3 consists of 19 residues. The CDR3 DNA is TGTGCCAGCGGGAGGCGGGGCCGAAGTTACCGGCATGAAAAAGAGACCCAGTACTTC. This translates into CASGRRGRSYRHEKETQYF. Supplemented by reference TRBV9 and TRBJ2-5, the full variable domain reads DSGVTQTPKHLITATGQRVTLRCSPRSGDLSVYWYQQSLDQGLQFLIQYYNGEERAKGNILERFSAQQFPDLHSELNLSSLELGDSALYFCASGRRGRSYRHEKETQYFGPGTRLLVL.

This rearrangement joins TRBV7-2 to TRBJ1-1, with TRBD1 matching over 7 bases. Germline V lookup: CDR1 SGHTA, CDR2 FQGNSA. V was pared by 1 base and J by 3 bases, with 5 bases of the junction left unmatched. The CDR3 spans 15 residues. Here the CDR3 reads CASSLEGAGDTEAFF. The CDR3 DNA reads TGTGCCAGCAGCTTAGAGGGGGCCGGGGACACTGAAGCTTTCTTT.

The V call is TRBV27, the J call TRBJ2-7; 7 positions match TRBD2. V lost 7 bases and J lost 2; bases outside the gene matches: 8. In germline, CDR1 is MNHEY, CDR2 SMNVEV (reference sequence). This CDR3 has 14 residues. The CDR3 DNA is TGTGCCAGCACTAAAGCGGGACGCACCTACGAGCAGTACTTC. Its protein is CASTKAGRTYEQYF.

This chain uses TRBV25-1 with TRBJ2-1, with 8 bases identical to TRBD1. The V segment lost 7 bases and the J segment 8 bases; nucleotides outside the gene matches: 7. From germline, CDR1 is MGHDK and CDR2 SYGVNS. The CDR3 length is 13 residues. The CDR3 DNA follows: TGTGCCAGCACTAAACAGGGGGTCGATGAGCAGTTCTTC. Translating it yields CASTKQGVDEQFF.

The chain has TRBV18 and TRBJ1-1; 7 bases agree with TRBD1. The V segment lost 6 bases and the J segment 0 bases; nucleotides outside the gene matches: 4. CDR1 is KGHSH and CDR2 is LQKENI in the germline V gene. The CDR3 has 14 residues. The chain's CDR3 is CASSTDRLNTEAFF. CDR3 nucleotide sequence: TGTGCCAGCTCGACGGACAGGTTGAACACTGAAGCTTTCTTT.

The CDR3 loop reads CASSLAHTGELFF. The CDR3 DNA follows: TGTGCCAGCAGCTTGGCTCACACCGGGGAGCTGTTTTTT. The J gene is TRBJ2-2, the V gene TRBV5-5; the D is unclear. This CDR3 has 13 residues. CDR1 and CDR2 (germline): SGHKS, YYEKEE (reference sequence). Trimming took off 0 bases at V and 3 bases at J, with 3 bases between the two ends.

This clone came up a few times. The chain couples TRBV11-2 to TRBJ2-1, with D perhaps TRBD2 (6 bases). CDR1 is SGHAT and CDR2 is FQNNGV in the germline V gene. V gave up 2 bases and J gave up 4 bases, with 21 bases separating them. This CDR3 spans 18 amino acids. CDR3 sequence: CASSLSATSSASYNEQFF. CDR3 nucleotides: TGTGCCAGCAGCTTATCGGCAACTTCTAGCGCCTCGTACAATGAGCAGTTCTTC.

The chain combines TRBV30 with TRBJ2-7, with a weak D call TRBD2 (5 bases). Germline lookup yields CDR1 GTSNPN and CDR2 SVGIG (reference sequence). There are 11 residues in the CDR3. V was shortened by 1 base and J by 12 bases, with 13 bases between the two germline ends. CDR3 in DNA: TGTGCCTGGAGTGGACGGGGTTGGTTGTACTTC. This translates into CAWSGRGWLYF. Filled out from reference TRBV30 and TRBJ2-7, the complete variable domain reads SQTIHQWPATLVQPVGSPLSLECTVEGTSNPNLYWYRQAAGRGLQLLFYSVGIGQISSEVPQNLSASRPQDRQFILSSKKLLLSDSGFYLCAWSGRGWLYFGPGTRLTVT.